Listed here are 12 T cell receptor beta chains from one sample, sequenced in a study of blood T cells in healthy people across ages. A second PCR, run for about 7 to 11 cycles, used a sample-barcoded 5' primer plus a J-beta primer mix. One entry per CDR3 protein results from TCRdb running MiXCR on the 5' RACE reads. The repertoire holds around 1.5 million distinct CDR3 sequences, approximately 59% seen once, with 6.5% to 8.5% in the top ten. The specimen sequenced was blood. These receptors all come from a man aged 18 to 30 in good health.

The V call is TRBV5-1, the J call TRBJ2-1; 8 bases are a match to TRBD2. The germline CDR1 and CDR2 sequences are SGHRS and YFSETQ. This CDR3 comprises 16 residues. V gave up 4 bases and J gave up 6 bases; unmatched junction bases: 12. DNA of the CDR3: TGCGCCAGCAGCCCTATACGCGGGACTAGGCCCAATGAGCAGTTCTTC. Residues: CASSPIRGTRPNEQFF.

The CDR3 coding sequence is TGCAGCGTTGGATCCCTCCGGGGACAGGGGAGGGGAGTTTGGAGCACTGAAGCTTTCTTT. Its translation: CSVGSLRGQGRGVWSTEAFF. The chain uses TRBV29-1 and TRBJ1-1; 10 nucleotides match TRBD1. Germline loops: CDR1 SQVTM, CDR2 ANQGSEA. V gave up 4 bases and J gave up 4 bases; unmatched junction bases: 24. CDR3 length: 20 residues.

V is TRBV24-1 and J is TRBJ2-5, with D possibly being TRBD2 (6 bases). CDR3 length: 18 residues. The V gene lost 3 bases and the J gene lost 2 bases, with 21 bases spanning the gap. Germline V lookup: CDR1 KGHDR, CDR2 SFDVKD. In DNA form, the CDR3 reads TGTGCCACCAGTGATCCCGGGACTTGGCCGTCGGTACAAGAGACCCAGTACTTC. Encoded protein: CATSDPGTWPSVQETQYF.

This clonotype was detected only a few times. The chain uses TRBV5-1 and TRBJ1-2, with no clear D. V lost 4 bases and J 5 bases, leaving 18 bases between the germline ends. The germline V gene encodes CDR1 SGHRS and CDR2 YFSETQ. The CDR3 totals 15 residues. Written as DNA, the CDR3 is TGCGCCAGCAGCACTGAAGTAGGGAGGAGGTATGGCTACACCTTC. This encodes CASSTEVGRRYGYTF.

The chain recombines TRBV7-2 with TRBJ2-1, with 10 positions matching TRBD2. V was pared by 1 base and J by 9 bases, with 9 bases of the junction left unmatched. Germline V gene sequence: CDR1 SGHTA, CDR2 FQGNSA. CDR3 length: 16 residues. The CDR3 protein is CASSLVAGGSQVEQFF. CDR3 nucleotide sequence: TGTGCCAGCAGCTTAGTAGCGGGGGGCTCCCAGGTTGAGCAGTTCTTC.

The chain couples TRBV20-1 to TRBJ1-5, with unresolved D. Germline CDR1 DFQATT, CDR2 SNEGSKA (reference sequence). The V end was cut by 7 bases, the J end by 4 bases, with 11 bases between. This CDR3 region has 12 residues. The CDR3 nucleotides read TGCAGTGTCAAGCCCGGAAATCAGCCCCAGCATTTT. Protein product: CSVKPGNQPQHF.

The chain uses TRBV7-9 and TRBJ1-1, with D maybe TRBD1 (6 bases). The CDR3 consists of 14 residues. V was clipped by 5 bases and J by 3 bases, with 13 bases between them. The germline gives CDR1 SEHNR, CDR2 FQNEAQ (reference sequence). In DNA, the CDR3 is TGTGCCAGCAGCATAACAGGGCGGGACACTGAAGCTTTCTTT. It is translated as CASSITGRDTEAFF.

The chain joins TRBV5-6 to TRBJ2-7; a weak D match, TRBD2 (6 bases). The CDR3 has 13 amino acids. Germline CDR1 SGHDT, CDR2 YYEEEE. Here the CDR3 reads CATKDYSTYEQYF. CDR3 DNA sequence: TGTGCTACCAAGGACTACTCTACCTACGAGCAGTACTTC. The whole variable domain, remainder taken from reference TRBV5-6 and TRBJ2-7, is DAGVTQSPTHLIKTRGQQVTLRCSPKSGHDTVSWYQQALGQGPQFIFQYYEEEERQRGNFPDRFSGHQFPNYSSELNVNALLLGDSALYLCATKDYSTYEQYFGPGTRLTVT.

About this clonotype itself: One end of the junction varies from germline; a read error may be responsible. The chain uses TRBV29-1 and TRBJ2-1; D is ambiguous. The CDR3 runs 13 residues. Per the germline V gene, CDR1 is SQVTM and CDR2 is ANQGSEA. The CDR3 loop reads CNVGTLVTDEQFF. In nucleotides, the CDR3 is TGCAACGTTGGAACCCTAGTTACGGATGAGCAGTTCTTC.

This clonotype has more than one count but fewer than ten. The rearrangement uses TRBV20-1 and TRBJ1-2, with D hard to call. V gave up 0 bases and J gave up 2 bases, with 7 bases separating them. The CDR3 contains 13 residues. Germline loops: CDR1 DFQATT, CDR2 SNEGSKA (reference sequence). The CDR3 reads CSARDTVNYGYTF. The CDR3 DNA reads as TGCAGTGCTAGAGATACGGTGAACTATGGCTACACCTTC.

The V gene is TRBV6-2 or TRBV6-3, the J gene TRBJ1-2; no definite D call. The CDR3 loop spans 14 amino acids. Trimming took off 2 bases at V and 8 bases at J, with 15 bases between the two ends. Germline V gene lookup returns CDR1 MNHEY and CDR2 SVGEGT. The CDR3 DNA reads TGTGCCAGCAGTTACGCGTACCCTCGTCGAGGCTACACCTTC. Translating it yields CASSYAYPRRGYTF.

The gene calls are TRBV4-1 and TRBJ1-5; D is possibly TRBD1 (6 bases). The germline V gene has CDR1 MGHRA and CDR2 YSYEKL. Trimming stripped 4 bases from V and 6 bases from J, with 16 bases between. The CDR3 has 15 amino acids. CDR3 in DNA: TGCGCCAGCAGCCTAATTAACAGGGACGGTCAGCCCCAGCATTTT. Its translation is CASSLINRDGQPQHF.